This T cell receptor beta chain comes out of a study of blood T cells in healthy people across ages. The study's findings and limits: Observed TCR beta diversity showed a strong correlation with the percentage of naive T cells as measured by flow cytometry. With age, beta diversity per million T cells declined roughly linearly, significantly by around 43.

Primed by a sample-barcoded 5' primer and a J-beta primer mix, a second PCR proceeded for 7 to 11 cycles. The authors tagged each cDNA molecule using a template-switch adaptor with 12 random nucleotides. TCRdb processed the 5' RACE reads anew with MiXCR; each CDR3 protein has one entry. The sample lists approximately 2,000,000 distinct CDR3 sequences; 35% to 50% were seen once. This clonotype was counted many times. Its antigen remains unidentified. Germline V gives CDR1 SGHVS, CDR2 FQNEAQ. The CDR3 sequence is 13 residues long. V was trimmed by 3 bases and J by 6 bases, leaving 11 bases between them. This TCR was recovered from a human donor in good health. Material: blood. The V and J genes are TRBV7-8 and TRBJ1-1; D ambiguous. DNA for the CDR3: TGTGCCAGCAGCTTGGGGTACGGGTCTGAAGCTTTCTTT. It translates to CASSLGYGSEAFF. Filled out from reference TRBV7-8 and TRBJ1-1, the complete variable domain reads GAGVSQSPRYKVAKRGQDVALRCDPISGHVSLFWYQQALGQGPEFLTYFQNEAQLDKSGLPSDRFFAERPEGSVSTLKIQRTQQEDSAVYLCASSLGYGSEAFFGQGTRLTVV.